These T cell receptor beta chains were read from a single sample in a study of blood T cell repertoires in COVID-19. Assay used: immunoSEQ multiplex PCR; TCRdb lists only in-frame clones, some missing. The data hold under 300,000 clones, with approximately 92% observed a single time. The specimen sequenced was peripheral blood. The receptors here all came from a woman between 40 and 55 years old who had recovered from COVID-19. Each CDR3 is given with its conserved first and last residue. Fields, in order: V gene, clone size, J gene, D gene, CDR3 protein, CDR3 DNA. The D gene is left open where the match is weak. The size entry is marked missing in some rows and otherwise reads once, few, many or a size class.

TRBV27	NA	TRBJ1-5	TRBD1	CASGQGAQPQHF	TGTGCGAGTGGACAGGGAGCCCAGCCCCAGCATTTT
TRBV7-2	NA	TRBJ1-2	TRBD1	CASSLLDRANYGYTF	TGTGCCAGCAGCTTATTAGACAGGGCTAACTATGGCTACACCTTC
TRBV11-3	once	TRBJ2-1	NA	CASSLTGVNEQFF	TGTGCCAGCAGCCTAACAGGTGTCAATGAGCAGTTCTTC
TRBV7-9	NA	TRBJ1-5	NA	CASGGEESNQPQHF	TGTGCCAGCGGGGGGGAGGAGAGCAATCAGCCCCAGCATTTT
TRBV19	once	TRBJ2-5	TRBD2	CASSPSSGLETQYF	TGTGCCAGTAGTCCGTCTAGCGGTTTGGAGACCCAGTACTTC
TRBV7-3	NA	TRBJ2-7	NA	CASSLAATGLREQYF	TGTGCCAGCAGCTTAGCCGCCACAGGGCTTAGGGAGCAGTACTTC
TRBV27	NA	TRBJ2-6	TRBD2	CASSLYPSGPSSGANVLTF	TGTGCCAGCAGTTTATACCCTAGCGGGCCAAGCTCTGGGGCCAACGTCCTGACTTTC
TRBV5-1	NA	TRBJ2-2	TRBD2	CASSVGLAGRNTGELFF	TGCGCCAGCAGCGTGGGACTAGCGGGGAGGAACACCGGGGAGCTGTTTTTT
TRBV2	NA	TRBJ2-5	TRBD2	CASSSETSGGALETQYF	TGTGCCAGCAGCTCAGAGACTAGCGGGGGGGCCTTAGAGACCCAGTACTTC
TRBV18	NA	TRBJ2-2	NA	CASSPWTENTGELFF	TGTGCCAGCTCACCATGGACAGAGAACACCGGGGAGCTGTTTTTT
TRBV4-2	NA	TRBJ1-3	NA	CASSQDLPRGNTIYF	TGTGCCAGCAGCCAAGACCTCCCCAGAGGAAACACCATATATTTT
TRBV28	few	TRBJ1-1	NA	CATEGALPEAFF	TGTGCGACCGAAGGGGCGCTTCCTGAAGCTTTCTTT
TRBV7-9	once	TRBJ1-1	NA	CASSLVTDNTEAFF	TGTGCCAGCAGCTTAGTTACAGACAACACTGAAGCTTTCTTT
TRBV19	NA	TRBJ1-5	NA	CASSIVAQPQHF	TGTGCCAGTAGTATAGTGGCCCAGCCCCAGCATTTT
TRBV27	NA	TRBJ2-1	NA	CASSPVQRLYNEQFF	TGTGCCAGCAGTCCGGTACAGCGGCTCTACAATGAGCAGTTCTTC
TRBV19	NA	TRBJ2-7	TRBD1	CASSIRGGTGEQYF	TGTGCCAGTAGTATAAGGGGCGGGACAGGAGAGCAGTACTTC
TRBV2	NA	TRBJ1-2	TRBD1	CASRGQGVGGYTF	TGTGCCAGCAGGGGACAGGGGGTTGGGGGCTACACCTTC
TRBV30	few	TRBJ1-2	TRBD1	CAWSGDRDPYGYTF	TGTGCCTGGAGTGGGGACAGGGACCCATATGGCTACACCTTC
TRBV30	NA	TRBJ1-1	TRBD1	CAWSGLPSDRVTYTEAFF	TGTGCCTGGAGTGGCCTCCCCTCGGACAGGGTCACGTACACTGAAGCTTTCTTT
TRBV6-6	NA	TRBJ2-7	TRBD1	CASSARDRGRYEQYF	TGTGCCAGCAGTGCGAGGGACAGGGGGCGCTACGAGCAGTACTTC
TRBV18	NA	TRBJ2-6	TRBD1	CASSPRQGISGANVLTF	TGTGCCAGCTCACCACGACAGGGAATCTCTGGGGCCAACGTCCTGACTTTC
TRBV10-3	NA	TRBJ1-3	NA	CAISESILSSGPFAGNTIYF	TGTGCCATCAGTGAGTCGATACTTTCGTCGGGTCCCTTCGCTGGAAACACCATATATTTT
TRBV6-5	NA	TRBJ1-5	NA	CASRPGLGRNQPQHF	TGTGCCAGCAGACCAGGGCTCGGAAGGAATCAGCCCCAGCATTTT
TRBV27	NA	TRBJ2-3	NA	CATGTLTSTDTQYF	TGTGCCACCGGGACACTAACTAGCACAGATACGCAGTATTTT
TRBV9	NA	TRBJ1-4	NA	CASSGSSGPSEKLFF	TGTGCCAGCAGCGGAAGCTCAGGGCCTAGTGAAAAACTGTTTTTT
TRBV4-3	NA	TRBJ2-1	TRBD2	CASSQDGGSGNEQFF	TGCGCCAGCAGCCAAGATGGCGGGAGTGGTAATGAGCAGTTCTTC
TRBV28	NA	TRBJ1-4	TRBD1	CASSWTGAATNEKLFF	TGTGCCAGCAGTTGGACAGGGGCAGCAACTAATGAAAAACTGTTTTTT
TRBV7-6	NA	TRBJ1-3	NA	CASTLGTLSSGNTIYF	TGTGCCAGCACCCTAGGGACACTCAGCTCTGGAAACACCATATATTTT
TRBV5-1	NA	TRBJ2-5	NA	CASSLMTKGETQYF	TGCGCCAGCAGCTTGATGACCAAGGGGGAGACCCAGTACTTC